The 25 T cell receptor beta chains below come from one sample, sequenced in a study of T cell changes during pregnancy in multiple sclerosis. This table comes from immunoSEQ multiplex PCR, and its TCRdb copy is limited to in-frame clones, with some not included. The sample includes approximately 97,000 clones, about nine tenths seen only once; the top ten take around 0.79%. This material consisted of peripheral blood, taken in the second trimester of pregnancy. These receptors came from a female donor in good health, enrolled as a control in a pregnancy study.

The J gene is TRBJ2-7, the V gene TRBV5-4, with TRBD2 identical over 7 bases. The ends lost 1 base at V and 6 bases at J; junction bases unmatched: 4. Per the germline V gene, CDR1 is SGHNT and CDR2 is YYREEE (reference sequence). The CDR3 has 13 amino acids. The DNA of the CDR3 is TGTGCCAGCAGCTTGAGGGCTAGCGGCGAGCAGTACTTC. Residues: CASSLRASGEQYF.

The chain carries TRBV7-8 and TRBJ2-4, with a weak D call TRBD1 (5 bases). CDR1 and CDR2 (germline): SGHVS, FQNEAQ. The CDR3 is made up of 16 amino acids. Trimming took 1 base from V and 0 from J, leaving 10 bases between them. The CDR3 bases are TGTGCCAGCAGCTTAGAAGGGGCAGTAGCCAAAAACATTCAGTACTTC. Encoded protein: CASSLEGAVAKNIQYF.

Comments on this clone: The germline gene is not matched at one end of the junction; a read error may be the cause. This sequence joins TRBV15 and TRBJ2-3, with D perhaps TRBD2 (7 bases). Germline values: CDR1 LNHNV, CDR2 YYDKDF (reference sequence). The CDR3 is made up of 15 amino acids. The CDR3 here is CATSRGWGGTDTQYF. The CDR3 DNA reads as TGTGCCACCAGCAGGGGGTGGGGGGGCACCGATACGCAGTATTTT.

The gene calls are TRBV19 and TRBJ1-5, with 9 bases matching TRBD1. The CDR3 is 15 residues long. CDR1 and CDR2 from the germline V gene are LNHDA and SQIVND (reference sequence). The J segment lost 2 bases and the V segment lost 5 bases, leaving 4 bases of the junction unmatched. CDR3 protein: CASSRTGGGNQPQHF. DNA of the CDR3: TGTGCCAGTAGTCGTACAGGGGGCGGCAATCAGCCCCAGCATTTT.

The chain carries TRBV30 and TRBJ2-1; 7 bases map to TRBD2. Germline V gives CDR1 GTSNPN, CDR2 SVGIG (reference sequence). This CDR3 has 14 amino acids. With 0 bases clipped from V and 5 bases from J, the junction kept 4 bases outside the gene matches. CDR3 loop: CAWSVGGGNNEQFF. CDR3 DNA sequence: TGTGCCTGGAGTGTTGGGGGAGGGAACAATGAGCAGTTCTTC.

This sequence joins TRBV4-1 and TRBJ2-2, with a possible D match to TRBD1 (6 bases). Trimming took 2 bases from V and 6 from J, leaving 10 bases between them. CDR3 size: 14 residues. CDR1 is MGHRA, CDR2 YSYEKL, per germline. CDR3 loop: CASSQTRGAGELFF. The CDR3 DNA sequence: TGCGCCAGCAGCCAAACCAGGGGAGCCGGGGAGCTGTTTTTT.

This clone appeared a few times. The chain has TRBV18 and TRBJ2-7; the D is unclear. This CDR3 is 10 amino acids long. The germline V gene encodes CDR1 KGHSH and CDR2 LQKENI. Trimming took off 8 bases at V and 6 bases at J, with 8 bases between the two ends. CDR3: CASPSGEQYF. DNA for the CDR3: TGTGCCAGCCCCTCAGGCGAGCAGTACTTC.

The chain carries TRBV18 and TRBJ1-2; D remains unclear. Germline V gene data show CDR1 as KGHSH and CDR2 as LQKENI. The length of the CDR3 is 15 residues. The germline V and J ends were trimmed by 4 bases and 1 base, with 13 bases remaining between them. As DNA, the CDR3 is TGTGCCAGCTCACGCATATTCACAGTTAACTATGGCTACACCTTC. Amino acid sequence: CASSRIFTVNYGYTF. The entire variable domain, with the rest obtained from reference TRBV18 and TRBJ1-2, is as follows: NAGVMQNPRHLVRRRGQEARLRCSPMKGHSHVYWYRQLPEEGLKFMVYLQKENIIDESGMPKERFSAEFPKEGPSILRIQQVVRGDSAAYFCASSRIFTVNYGYTFGSGTRLTVV.

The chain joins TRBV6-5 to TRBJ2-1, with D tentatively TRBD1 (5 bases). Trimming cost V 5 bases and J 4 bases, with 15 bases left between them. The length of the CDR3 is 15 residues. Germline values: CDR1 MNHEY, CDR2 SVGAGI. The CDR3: CASSGRVRTYNEQFF. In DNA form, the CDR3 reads TGTGCCAGCAGTGGCAGGGTTAGAACTTACAATGAGCAGTTCTTC.

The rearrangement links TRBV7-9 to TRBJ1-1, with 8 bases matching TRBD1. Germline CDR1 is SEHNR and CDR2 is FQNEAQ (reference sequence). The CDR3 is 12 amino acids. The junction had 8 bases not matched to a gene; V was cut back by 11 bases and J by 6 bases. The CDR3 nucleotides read TGTGCCGGCATACGACAGGGGTCTGAAGCTTTCTTT. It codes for CAGIRQGSEAFF.

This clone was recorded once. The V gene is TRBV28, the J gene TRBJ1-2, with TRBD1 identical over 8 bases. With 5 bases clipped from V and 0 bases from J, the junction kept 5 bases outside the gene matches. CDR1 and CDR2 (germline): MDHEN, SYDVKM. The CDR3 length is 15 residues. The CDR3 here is CASSTTGDTNYGYTF. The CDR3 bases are TGTGCCAGCAGTACGACAGGGGATACTAACTATGGCTACACCTTC.

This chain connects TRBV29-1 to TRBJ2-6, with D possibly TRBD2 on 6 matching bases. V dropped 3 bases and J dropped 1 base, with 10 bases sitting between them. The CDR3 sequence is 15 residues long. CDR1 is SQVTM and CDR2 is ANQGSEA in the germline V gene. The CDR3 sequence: CSVDSGGSGANVLTF. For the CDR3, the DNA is TGCAGCGTTGATAGTGGGGGGTCTGGGGCCAACGTCCTGACTTTC. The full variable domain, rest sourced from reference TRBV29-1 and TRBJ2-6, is SAVISQKPSRDICQRGTSLTIQCQVDSQVTMMFWYRQQPGQSLTLIATANQGSEATYESGFVIDKFPISRPNLTFSTLTVSNMSPEDSSIYLCSVDSGGSGANVLTFGAGSRLTVL.

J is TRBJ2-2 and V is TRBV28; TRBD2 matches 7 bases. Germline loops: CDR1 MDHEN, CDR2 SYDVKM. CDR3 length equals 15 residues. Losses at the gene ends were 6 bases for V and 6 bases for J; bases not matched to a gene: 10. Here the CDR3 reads CASRGGGSGAGELFF. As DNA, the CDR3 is TGTGCCAGCAGGGGCGGCGGGAGTGGGGCCGGGGAGCTGTTTTTT.

CDR3 protein: CASSLATGDGYTF. CDR3 coding DNA: TGTGCCAGCAGCTTAGCGACGGGGGATGGCTACACCTTC. The chain employs TRBV7-2 and TRBJ1-2, with TRBD1 as a possible D gene (5 bases). CDR1 is SGHTA and CDR2 is FQGNSA in the germline V gene. V lost 0 bases, J lost 6 bases, and 8 bases lay in between. CDR3 length: 13 amino acids.

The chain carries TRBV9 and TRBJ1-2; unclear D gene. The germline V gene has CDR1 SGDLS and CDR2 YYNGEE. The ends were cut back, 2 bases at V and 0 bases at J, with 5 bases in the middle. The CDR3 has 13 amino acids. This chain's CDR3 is CASSVGTNYGYTF. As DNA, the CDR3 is TGTGCCAGCAGCGTCGGTACTAACTATGGCTACACCTTC. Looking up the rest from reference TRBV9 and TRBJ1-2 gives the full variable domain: DSGVTQTPKHLITATGQRVTLRCSPRSGDLSVYWYQQSLDQGLQFLIQYYNGEERAKGNILERFSAQQFPDLHSELNLSSLELGDSALYFCASSVGTNYGYTFGSGTRLTVV.

The CDR3 protein is CASSYLNQPQHF. Written as DNA, the CDR3 is TGTGCCAGCAGCTATCTTAATCAGCCCCAGCATTTT. V gene TRBV7-9 combines with J gene TRBJ1-5; no firm D call. The ends were cut back, 4 bases at V and 4 bases at J, with 5 bases in the middle. The CDR3 totals 12 residues. CDR1 and CDR2 from the germline V gene are SEHNR and FQNEAQ (reference sequence).

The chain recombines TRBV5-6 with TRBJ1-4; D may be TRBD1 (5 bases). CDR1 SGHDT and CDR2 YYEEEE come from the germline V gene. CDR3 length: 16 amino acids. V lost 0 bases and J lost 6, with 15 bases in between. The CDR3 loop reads CASSLGPGRPDEKLFF. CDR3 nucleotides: TGTGCCAGCAGCTTGGGCCCAGGGAGGCCCGATGAAAAACTGTTTTTT.

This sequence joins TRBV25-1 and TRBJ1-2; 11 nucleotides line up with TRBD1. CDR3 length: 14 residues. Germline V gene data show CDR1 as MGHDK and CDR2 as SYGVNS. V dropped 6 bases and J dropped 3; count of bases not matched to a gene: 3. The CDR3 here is CASRDRGQDYGYTF. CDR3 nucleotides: TGTGCCAGCAGGGACAGGGGGCAAGACTATGGCTACACCTTC.

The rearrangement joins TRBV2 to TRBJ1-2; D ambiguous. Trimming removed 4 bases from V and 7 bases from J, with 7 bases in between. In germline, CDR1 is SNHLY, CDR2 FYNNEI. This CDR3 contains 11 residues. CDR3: CASSVGGGYTF. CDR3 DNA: TGTGCCAGCAGTGTAGGCGGTGGCTACACCTTC.

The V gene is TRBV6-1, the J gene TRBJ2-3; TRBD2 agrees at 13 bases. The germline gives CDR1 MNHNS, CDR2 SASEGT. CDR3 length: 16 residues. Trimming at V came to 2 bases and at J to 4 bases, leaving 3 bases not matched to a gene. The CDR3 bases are TGTGCCAGCAGTGAACAACTAGCGGGGGGGCCAGATACGCAGTATTTT. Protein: CASSEQLAGGPDTQYF.

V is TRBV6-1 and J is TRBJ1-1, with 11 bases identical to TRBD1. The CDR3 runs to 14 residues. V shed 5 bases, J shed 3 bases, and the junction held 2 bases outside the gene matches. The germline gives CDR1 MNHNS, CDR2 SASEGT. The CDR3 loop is CASSLGQGDTEAFF. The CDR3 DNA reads TGTGCCAGCAGTTTGGGACAGGGGGACACTGAAGCTTTCTTT.

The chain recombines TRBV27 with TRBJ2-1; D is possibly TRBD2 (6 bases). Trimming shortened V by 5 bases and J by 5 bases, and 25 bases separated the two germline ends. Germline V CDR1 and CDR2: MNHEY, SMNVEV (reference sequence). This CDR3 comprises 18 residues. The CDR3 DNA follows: TGTGCCAGCAGTCGCACGGGTGGTGGCGGGGCCAGGAACAATGAGCAGTTCTTC. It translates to CASSRTGGGGARNNEQFF.

CDR3 region: CASSLNTMETQYF. DNA for the CDR3: TGTGCCAGCAGCCTAAATACGATGGAGACCCAGTACTTC. The chain is built from TRBV5-4 and TRBJ2-5; no clear D. The length of the CDR3 is 13 residues. Between the trimmed V and J ends, which lost 4 bases and 5 bases, there was a span of 12 bases. Germline CDR1 is SGHNT and CDR2 is YYREEE (reference sequence).

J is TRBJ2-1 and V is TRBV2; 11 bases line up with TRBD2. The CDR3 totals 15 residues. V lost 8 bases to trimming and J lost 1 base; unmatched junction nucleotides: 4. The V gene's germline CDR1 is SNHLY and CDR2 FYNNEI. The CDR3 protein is CASVGLAASYNEQFF. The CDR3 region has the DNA TGTGCCAGCGTGGGACTAGCGGCTTCCTACAATGAGCAGTTCTTC. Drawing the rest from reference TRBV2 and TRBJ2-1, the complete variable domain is EPEVTQTPSHQVTQMGQEVILRCVPISNHLYFYWYRQILGQKVEFLVSFYNNEISEKSEIFDDQFSVERPDGSNFTLKIRSTKLEDSAMYFCASVGLAASYNEQFFGPGTRLTVL.

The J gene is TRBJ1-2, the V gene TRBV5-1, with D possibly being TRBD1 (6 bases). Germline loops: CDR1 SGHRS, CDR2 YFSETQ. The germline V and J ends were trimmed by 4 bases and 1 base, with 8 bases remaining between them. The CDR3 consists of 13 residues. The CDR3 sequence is CASSRQDNYGYTF. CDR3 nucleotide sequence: TGCGCCAGCAGCCGACAGGATAACTATGGCTACACCTTC.